This T cell receptor (beta chain) was found in a study of T cell clusters in autoimmune cytopenias. General study findings and limits: Physiological T cell clusters of healthy donors were apparently absent in primary autoimmune cytopenia patients.

According to its frequency, this clonotype is medium-sized (0.01 to 0.1%). What it recognizes is unknown. TRB was amplified by touch-down multiplex PCR, primer pools A and B combined. TCRdb re-called the multiplex PCR reads and catalogs CDR3 proteins one per entry, DNA excluded. This sample's table has roughly 1,400 distinct CDR3 sequences. TRB amplification used roughly 250 ng of peripheral blood genomic DNA. Sequenced input: peripheral blood. This receptor was identified in a human donor with an autoimmune cytopenia or autoimmune hepatitis (not recorded which).

The CDR3 protein is CASSLSGGSSYNEQFF. The chain links TRBV27 to TRBJ2-1. CDR1 is MNHEY, CDR2 SMNVEV, per germline (reference sequence). The CDR3 consists of 16 residues.